This paragraph reports one T cell receptor beta chain. Its antigen is not identified. Sequence at one end of the junction differs from germline and may be a read error. This CDR3 spans 14 amino acids. Germline V gene data show CDR1 as KGHSH and CDR2 as LQKENI. The data originate from a study of CD8 T cells in Susac syndrome. Background on the study: Within the sequenced group of Susac syndrome patients, 5 or 6 showed active disease and about eight were in remission.

General study results and limits: Clonal expansion involving Susac CD8+ cells peaked in TEMRA cells and active patients.

It was with random hexamers that roughly 0.5 to 1 ug RNA was reverse transcribed. Amplification of TCR beta CDR3 across 54 Vbeta and 13 Jbeta was performed with immunoSEQ multiplex PCR. TCRdb fed the immunoSEQ multiplex PCR reads into MiXCR, producing one record per CDR3 protein. The repertoire holds 84,000 or so distinct CDR3 sequences, with 96% as singletons. Material: CD8+ T cells from PBMCs. V usage is TRBV18 and J usage is TRBJ2-5; TRBD2 might be the D (7 bases). The sequence came from a human donor with Susac syndrome. The CDR3 DNA is TGTGCCAGCTCACGACGACAGGATACGGGAGGACCCCACTTC. Translating it yields CASSRRQDTGGPHF.